A selection of T cell receptor beta chains follows, all from one sample in a study of T cells after yellow fever vaccination. Each CDR3 protein gets one entry after TCRdb re-called the 5' RACE reads with MiXCR. The data show under 700,000 distinct CDR3 sequences, approximately 16% seen once. The sample here was PBMCs, taken 4 to 5 days after the first yellow fever vaccination. The receptors stem from a man aged 18 to 35 who received the YFV17D yellow fever vaccine. CDR3s include the opening cysteine and the closing phenylalanine or tryptophan.

TRBJ2-7 | TRBV6-1 | CASSTGTGSYEQYF
TRBJ2-1 | TRBV7-2 | CASSLAQGAYNEQFF
TRBJ1-1 | TRBV5-1 | CASRWGGPNTEAFF
TRBJ2-2 | TRBV11-1 | CASSHPFRGPDTGELFF
TRBJ2-2 | TRBV5-1 | CASSFSGWLTGELFF
TRBJ1-2 | TRBV5-5 | CASSPGQSANYGYTF
TRBJ2-5 | TRBV15 | CATSRDRDLGWTQYF
TRBJ1-6 | TRBV4-3 | CASSQEGVGARRDSPLHF
TRBJ1-2 | TRBV3-1 | CASSPLPQGNYGYTF
TRBJ2-5 | TRBV12-3/TRBV12-4 | CASSLPGTLQETQYF
TRBJ2-4 | TRBV29-1 | CSVEDLKGSNIQYF
TRBJ2-1 | TRBV24-1 | CATSKRGAQDEQFF
TRBJ2-7 | TRBV20-1 | CSARGVAGTNYEQYF
TRBJ1-4 | TRBV11-2 | CASRVKGNPNEKLFF
TRBJ2-1 | TRBV30 | CAWGGGGRNEQFF
TRBJ2-5 | TRBV5-5 | CASSLAEQPGETQYF
TRBJ1-1 | TRBV5-4 | CASSFSTDMNTEAFF
TRBJ2-3 | TRBV4-3 | CASSQLRNTDTQYF
TRBJ1-2 | TRBV6-1 | CASNSGDRGTNYGYTF
TRBJ2-5 | TRBV6-2/TRBV6-3 | CASRGQGGATQYF
TRBJ1-1 | TRBV3-1 | CASSLQGAAFF
TRBJ2-7 | TRBV20-1 | CSAGPGQGEQYF
TRBJ1-5 | TRBV12-3/TRBV12-4 | CASSFSRQRNQPQHF
TRBJ2-3 | TRBV10-3 | CAMASGGALDTQYF
TRBJ2-3 | TRBV18 | CASLPGTRTDTQYF
TRBJ2-2 | TRBV7-2 | CASSLSTNAGELFF
TRBJ2-1 | TRBV4-1 | CASRPAEVGRRPNEQFF
TRBJ2-3 | TRBV13 | CASSSNPPRGTDTQYF
TRBJ2-3 | TRBV7-8 | CASSRQGASDTQYF
TRBJ2-2 | TRBV5-1 | CASSYSRGTGELFF
TRBJ2-7 | TRBV2 | CASRADRASSYEQYF
TRBJ1-4 | TRBV20-1 | CSAGTGLNEKLFF
TRBJ2-5 | TRBV9 | CASSVSGGGTQYF
TRBJ1-6 | TRBV12-3/TRBV12-4 | CASSPPDSPLHF
TRBJ2-3 | TRBV5-5 | CASSLLRGGRSTDTQYF
TRBJ1-5 | TRBV29-1 | CSVVDRGNQPQHF
TRBJ2-4 | TRBV24-1 | CATSDRDTSQNIQYF
TRBJ1-1 | TRBV6-2/TRBV6-3 | CASSSLGYEAFF
TRBJ2-5 | TRBV18 | CASSPYGTHSRETQYF
TRBJ2-1 | TRBV28 | CASSLAASGGYNEQFF
TRBJ2-3 | TRBV5-1 | CASSSLAGGPSTDTQYF
TRBJ2-2 | TRBV2 | CASPSLNTGELFF
TRBJ1-2 | TRBV20-1 | CSASSREDGYTF
TRBJ2-3 | TRBV7-2 | CASSLQASADTQYF
TRBJ2-1 | TRBV12-3/TRBV12-4 | CASSSRQGYEQFF
TRBJ2-1 | TRBV10-3 | CALRTGGADNEQFF
TRBJ2-4 | TRBV9 | CASSFRDRLDIQYF
TRBJ2-1 | TRBV28 | CASSLDSGDINEQFF
TRBJ2-1 | TRBV5-1 | CASSLGGTSGINEQFF
TRBJ2-5 | TRBV6-5 | CASSYRLAQKETQYF
TRBJ2-1 | TRBV19 | CASSNLGQDNEQFF
TRBJ1-2 | TRBV5-1 | CASSVQADNYGYTF
TRBJ2-3 | TRBV7-6 | CASSRIVTDTQYF
TRBJ2-3 | TRBV20-1 | CSARDIIAKDGGDTQYF
TRBJ2-7 | TRBV20-1 | CSARWGGGSSEQYF